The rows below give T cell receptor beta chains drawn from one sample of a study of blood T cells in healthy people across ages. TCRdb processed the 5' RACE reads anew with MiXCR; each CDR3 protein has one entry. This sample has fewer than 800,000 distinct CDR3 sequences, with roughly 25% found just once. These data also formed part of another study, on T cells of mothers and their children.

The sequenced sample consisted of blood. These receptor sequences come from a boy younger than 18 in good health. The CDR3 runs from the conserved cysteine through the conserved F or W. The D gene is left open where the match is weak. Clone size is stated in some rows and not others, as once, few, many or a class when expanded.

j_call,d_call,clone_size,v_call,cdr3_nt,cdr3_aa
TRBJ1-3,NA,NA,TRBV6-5,TGTGCCAGCAGTAGTACGAGCTCTGGAAACACCATATATTTT,CASSSTSSGNTIYF
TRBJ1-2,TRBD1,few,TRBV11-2,TGTGCCAGCAGCTCGCCTAGAGACAGGGCTGGCTACACCTTC,CASSSPRDRAGYTF
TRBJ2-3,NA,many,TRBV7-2,TGTGCCAGCAGCTTAGCTAGCACAGATACGCAGTATTTT,CASSLASTDTQYF
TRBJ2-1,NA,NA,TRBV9,TGTGCCAGCAGCCCTCGGGACCTCAAAGGCAATGAGCAGTTCTTC,CASSPRDLKGNEQFF
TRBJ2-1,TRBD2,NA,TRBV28,TGTGCCAGCAATTCTCACAGACTAGCGGGCCGCCCCGGGAGAAATGAGCAGTTCTTC,CASNSHRLAGRPGRNEQFF
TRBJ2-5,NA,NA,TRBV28,TGTGCCAGCAGTTTTGGAGGGGGCTCAGAGACCCAGTACTTC,CASSFGGGSETQYF
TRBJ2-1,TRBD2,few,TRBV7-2,TGTGCCAGCAGCCCCCCCCCTAGCGGGATATACAATGAGCAGTTCTTC,CASSPPPSGIYNEQFF
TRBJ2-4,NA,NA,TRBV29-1,TGCAGCGTTGCGGGACAGTTGGGACTAGCCAAAAACATTCAGTACTTC,CSVAGQLGLAKNIQYF
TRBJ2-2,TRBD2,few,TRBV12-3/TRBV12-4,TGTGCCTGCTCAGCGGGAGGCGACACCGGGGAGCTGTTTTTT,CACSAGGDTGELFF
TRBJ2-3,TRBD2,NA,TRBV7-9,TGTGCCAGCAGACCGGGACTAGCGGGGGGAATCTTGACAGATACGCAGTATTTT,CASRPGLAGGILTDTQYF
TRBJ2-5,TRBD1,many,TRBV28,TGTGCCAGCAGCCCTGGACAGGGGCTTCAAGAGACCCAGTACTTC,CASSPGQGLQETQYF
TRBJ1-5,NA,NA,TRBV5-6,TGTGCCAGCAGCCCCGCGGGCCTCCTGAATCAGCCCCAGCATTTT,CASSPAGLLNQPQHF
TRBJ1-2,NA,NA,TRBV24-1,TGTGCCACCAGTGATTCCCCGGGGTACGGCTACACCTTC,CATSDSPGYGYTF
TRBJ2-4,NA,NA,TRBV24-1,TGTGCCACCGCCGGTGCAGGGGAAAACATTCAGTACTTC,CATAGAGENIQYF
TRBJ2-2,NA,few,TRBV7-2,TGTGCCAGCACCGCGCCGAGTAGGCGCACCGGGGAGCTGTTTTTT,CASTAPSRRTGELFF
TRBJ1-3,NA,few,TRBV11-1,TGTGCCAGCAGCTTAGTACGGGCATCTGGAAACACCATATATTTT,CASSLVRASGNTIYF
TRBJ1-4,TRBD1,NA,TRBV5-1,TGCGCCAGCAGCTCCGTCCCAGGGGGCGCCGCTAATGAAAAACTGTTTTTT,CASSSVPGGAANEKLFF
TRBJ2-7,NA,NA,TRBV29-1,TGCAGCGTTCTTGGGACGCCTACAGTCTACGAGCAGTACTTC,CSVLGTPTVYEQYF
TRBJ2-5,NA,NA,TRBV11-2,TGTGCCAGCAGCTTAGAGGGGACGGCAGAGGCCAAGACCCAGTACTTC,CASSLEGTAEAKTQYF
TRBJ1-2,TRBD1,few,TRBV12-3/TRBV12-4,TGTGCCAGCAGTTTAGCGCGGTCAGGGGGATATGGCTACACCTTC,CASSLARSGGYGYTF
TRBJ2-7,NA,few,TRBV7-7,TGTGCTAGCAGCTCTGCCTTAGGGGGGCCCCCCGGCGAGCAGTACTTC,CASSSALGGPPGEQYF
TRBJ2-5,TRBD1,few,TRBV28,TGTGCCAGCAGTACCAGGACAGGGGGCCGTAGGGAGACCCAGTACTTC,CASSTRTGGRRETQYF
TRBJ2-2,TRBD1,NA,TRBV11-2,TGTGCCAGCAGCCTTCAGGGGGCGAGCACCGGGGAGCTGTTTTTT,CASSLQGASTGELFF
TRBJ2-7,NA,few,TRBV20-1,TGCAGTGCTAGAGACCCTAGCAGGGCCTACGAGCAGTACTTC,CSARDPSRAYEQYF
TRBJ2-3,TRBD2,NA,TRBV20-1,TGCAGTGGGGTAGCGGGGGGGGGCACAGATACGCAGTATTTT,CSGVAGGGTDTQYF
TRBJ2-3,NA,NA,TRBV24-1,TGTGCCACCAGTGGAGTTGAATCTAGCACAGATACGCAGTATTTT,CATSGVESSTDTQYF
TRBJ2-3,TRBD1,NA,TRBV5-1,TGCGCAAGCAGCCCCGCGGACAGGTCCGCAGATACGCAGTATTTT,CASSPADRSADTQYF
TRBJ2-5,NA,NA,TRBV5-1,TGCGCCAGCAGCTTGGAGCCTAGTTGGGGGGAAGAGACCCAGTACTTC,CASSLEPSWGEETQYF
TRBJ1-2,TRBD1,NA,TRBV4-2,TGTGCCAGCAGCCTCTCCGGAGGGACAGGGGGGGATGGCTACACCTTC,CASSLSGGTGGDGYTF
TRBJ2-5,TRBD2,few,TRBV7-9,TGTGCCAGCAGCTTGGGCCCTGTGGGGGGGCAAGAGACCCAGTACTTC,CASSLGPVGGQETQYF
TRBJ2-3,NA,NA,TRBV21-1,TGTGCCAGCAGCACCCCCGACAGGGAGAGTGTAGATACGCAGTATTTT,CASSTPDRESVDTQYF
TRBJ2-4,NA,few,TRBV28,TGTGCCAGCAGTTCCCTCGGCTCGCATGGAGCGAGGTGGACCAAAAACATTCAGTACTTC,CASSSLGSHGARWTKNIQYF
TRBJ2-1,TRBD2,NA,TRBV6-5,TGTGCCAGCAGTTCGACCTTAGCGGGAGAAGATGAGCAGTTCTTC,CASSSTLAGEDEQFF
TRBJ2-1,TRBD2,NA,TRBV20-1,TGCAGTGCTAGAGAGAGCGGGAGTGTGTTCTTC,CSARESGSVFF
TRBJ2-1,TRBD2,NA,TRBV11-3,TGTGCCAGCAGCTTAGTCCGCGGGGGTATGGATGAGCAGTTCTTC,CASSLVRGGMDEQFF
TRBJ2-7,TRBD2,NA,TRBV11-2,TGTGCCAGCAGATCGCTAGCGGGAGTCTACGAGCAGTACTTC,CASRSLAGVYEQYF
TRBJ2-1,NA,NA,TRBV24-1,TGTGCCACCAGTGATCTTGACGAGCGTCGCTCCTACAATGAGCAGTTCTTC,CATSDLDERRSYNEQFF
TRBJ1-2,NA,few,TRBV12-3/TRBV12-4,TGTGCCAGCAGCCCCTCCCAGGGCTATGGCTACACCTTC,CASSPSQGYGYTF
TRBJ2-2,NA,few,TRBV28,TGTGCCAGCAGTTCTTGGGCAGCGAACACCGGGGAGCTGTTTTTT,CASSSWAANTGELFF
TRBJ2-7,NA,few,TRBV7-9,TGTGCCAGCAGCTCACGACAGCCCTTACGATCCTACGAGCAGTACTTC,CASSSRQPLRSYEQYF
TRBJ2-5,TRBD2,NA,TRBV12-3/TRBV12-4,TGTGCCAGCAGTCGTTTAGCGGGGCCGTACCAAGAGACCCAGTACTTC,CASSRLAGPYQETQYF
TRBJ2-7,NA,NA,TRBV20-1,TGCAGCGCTAGAGAATGGGCAGACAGCTCCTACGAGCAGTACTTC,CSAREWADSSYEQYF
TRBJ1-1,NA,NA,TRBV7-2,TGTGCCAGCAGTTTAGGGGGGGCCAGGGTAGTTTCTGAAGCTTTCTTT,CASSLGGARVVSEAFF
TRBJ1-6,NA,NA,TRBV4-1,TGCGCCAGCAGCCAAGAAGGGGGATCGGCCCTTTCACCCCTCCACTTT,CASSQEGGSALSPLHF
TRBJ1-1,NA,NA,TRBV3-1,TGTGCCAGCAGCCAATCGCCTGGGGACACTGAAGCTTTCTTT,CASSQSPGDTEAFF
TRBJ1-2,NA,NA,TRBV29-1,TGCAGCGGCCGGGACGGAGGAGGAGGGGAGGGCTACACCTTC,CSGRDGGGGEGYTF
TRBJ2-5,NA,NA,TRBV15,TGTGCCACCTCAACTGCAGAGGGGGACAAACAAGAGACCCAGTACTTC,CATSTAEGDKQETQYF
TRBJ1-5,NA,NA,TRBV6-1,TGTGCCAGCACTATGAGGGATCTGGTGTATAGCAATCAGCCCCAGCATTTT,CASTMRDLVYSNQPQHF
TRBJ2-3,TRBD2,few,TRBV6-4,TGTGCCAGCAGTGATATGGGGGGGAGCACAGATACGCAGTATTTT,CASSDMGGSTDTQYF
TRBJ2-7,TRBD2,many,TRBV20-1,TGCAGCGCCGGGACTAGCGGGAGTTACGAGCAGTACTTC,CSAGTSGSYEQYF
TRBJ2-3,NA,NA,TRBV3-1,TGTGCCAGCAGCCAAGGATACACCGCTACTGGCACAGATACGCAGTATTTT,CASSQGYTATGTDTQYF
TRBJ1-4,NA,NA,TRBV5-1,TGCGCCAGCAGCTTGCTCGGCTACGACAGTTTGGATGAAAAACTGTTTTTT,CASSLLGYDSLDEKLFF
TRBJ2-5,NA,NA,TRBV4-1,TGCGCCAGCAGCCGCCCCGCGGAGACCCAGTACTTC,CASSRPAETQYF
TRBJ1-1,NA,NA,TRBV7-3,TGTGCCAGCGGACACCCAAACACTGAAGCTTTCTTT,CASGHPNTEAFF
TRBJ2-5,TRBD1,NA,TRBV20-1,TGCAGTGCTGTTCGGCGGACAGGGATTCAAGAGACCCAGTACTTC,CSAVRRTGIQETQYF
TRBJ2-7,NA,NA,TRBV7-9,TGTGCCAGCAGCACTGACGGCTACGAGCAGTACTTC,CASSTDGYEQYF
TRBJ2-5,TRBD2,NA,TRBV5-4,TGTGCCAGCAGTACCGGGACTAGCGGGGGGGCGGGAGAGACCCAGTACTTC,CASSTGTSGGAGETQYF
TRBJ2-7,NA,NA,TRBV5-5,TGTGCCAGCAGCCCCCTTAGCGTTTCCTACGAGCAGTACTTC,CASSPLSVSYEQYF
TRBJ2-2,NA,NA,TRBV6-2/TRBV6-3,TGTGCCAGCAGTCCGGACCCGTACACCGGGGAGCTGTTTTTT,CASSPDPYTGELFF
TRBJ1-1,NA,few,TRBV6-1,TGTGCCAGCAGTGAACCCCCAGTGAACACTGAAGCTTTCTTT,CASSEPPVNTEAFF